Following are 5 T cell receptor beta chains from one sample sequenced in a study of beta chain features in type 1 diabetes. Study-level points and caveats: Shortening that was moderate but significant affected the TCRB CDR3s of Type 1 diabetes patients in all four CD4+ subsets.

Expressed TCRB transcripts were sequenced because the isolated RNA had all been reverse transcribed beforehand. Sequenced by immunoSEQ multiplex PCR; TCRdb stores in-frame clones only, minus some. Among about 240,000 clones listed, 14% were seen once. These TCRs' antigens remain unknown. The source material was naive CD4+ T cells from blood. The receptors come from a man aged 30-40 years with type 1 diabetes.

CDR3 sequence: CASSLGLAVSNEQFF. In DNA form, the CDR3 reads TGCGCCAGCAGCCTGGGACTAGCGGTAAGCAATGAGCAGTTCTTC. The rearrangement joins TRBV5-1 to TRBJ2-1, with 11 bases matching TRBD2. The germline CDR1 and CDR2 sequences are SGHRS and YFSETQ. V dropped 4 bases and J dropped 6; count of bases not matched to a gene: 6. The CDR3 consists of 15 residues.

V usage is TRBV5-1 and J usage is TRBJ2-5; 10 bases map to TRBD1. CDR1 is SGHRS and CDR2 is YFSETQ in the germline V gene. This CDR3 has 15 amino acids. With 0 bases clipped from V and 5 bases from J, the junction kept 4 bases outside the gene matches. The CDR3 is CASSLDGTGDETQYF. The CDR3 DNA reads TGCGCCAGCAGCTTGGACGGGACAGGGGACGAGACCCAGTACTTC.

This clone appeared a few times. The rearrangement joins TRBV30 to TRBJ2-5; 10 bases are shared with TRBD2. J gave up 2 bases and V 7 bases, and 13 bases lay outside the gene matches. CDR1 is GTSNPN, CDR2 SVGIG, per germline (reference sequence). The CDR3 runs 16 residues. The CDR3 coding sequence is TGTGCCTACGGCCTAGCGGGAGCCCTTAGTCAAGAGACCCAGTACTTC. Its protein is CAYGLAGALSQETQYF.

In its sample, this clone was seen a few times. The chain links TRBV30 to TRBJ2-7, with TRBD1 matching over 9 bases. Germline V gene lookup returns CDR1 GTSNPN and CDR2 SVGIG (reference sequence). V dropped 2 bases and J dropped 2; count of bases not matched to a gene: 4. This CDR3 is 14 amino acids long. CDR3 amino acids: CAWSIRQGAYEQYF. The CDR3 nucleotides are TGTGCCTGGAGTATAAGACAGGGGGCCTACGAGCAGTACTTC.

This rearrangement joins TRBV6-1 to TRBJ2-5; 9 positions match TRBD1. CDR3 size: 15 residues. V dropped 5 bases and J dropped 5; count of bases not matched to a gene: 9. Germline CDR1 reads MNHNS; CDR2 reads SASEGT. The CDR3 DNA sequence: TGTGCCAGCAGTACCGGGACAGGGTACGGGGAGACCCAGTACTTC. Translated, it gives CASSTGTGYGETQYF.